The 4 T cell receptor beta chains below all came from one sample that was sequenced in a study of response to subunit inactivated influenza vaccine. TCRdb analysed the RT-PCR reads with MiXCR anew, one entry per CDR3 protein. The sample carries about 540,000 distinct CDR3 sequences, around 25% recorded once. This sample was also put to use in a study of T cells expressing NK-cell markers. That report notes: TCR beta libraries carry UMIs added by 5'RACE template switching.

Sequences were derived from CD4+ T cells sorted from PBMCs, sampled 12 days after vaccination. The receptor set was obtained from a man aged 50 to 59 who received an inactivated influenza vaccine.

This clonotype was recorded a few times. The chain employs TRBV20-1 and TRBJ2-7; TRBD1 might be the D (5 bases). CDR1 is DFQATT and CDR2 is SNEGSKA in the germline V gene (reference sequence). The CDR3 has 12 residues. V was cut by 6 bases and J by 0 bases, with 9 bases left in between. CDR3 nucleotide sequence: TGCAGTGCCGACAGTGACTCCTACGAGCAGTACTTC. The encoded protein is CSADSDSYEQYF.

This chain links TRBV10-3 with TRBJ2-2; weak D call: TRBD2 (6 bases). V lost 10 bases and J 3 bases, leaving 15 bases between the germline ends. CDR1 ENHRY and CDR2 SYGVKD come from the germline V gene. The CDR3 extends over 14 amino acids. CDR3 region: CATRRGSDTGELFF. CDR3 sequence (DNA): TGTGCCACCCGACGGGGGTCGGACACCGGGGAGCTGTTTTTT.

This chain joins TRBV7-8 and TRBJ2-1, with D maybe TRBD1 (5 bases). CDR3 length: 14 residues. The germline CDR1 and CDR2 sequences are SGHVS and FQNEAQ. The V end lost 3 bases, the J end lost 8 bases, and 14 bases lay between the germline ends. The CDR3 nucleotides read TGTGCCAGCAGCTTGGGGCGTGTCGTCTATGAGCAGTTCTTC. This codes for CASSLGRVVYEQFF.

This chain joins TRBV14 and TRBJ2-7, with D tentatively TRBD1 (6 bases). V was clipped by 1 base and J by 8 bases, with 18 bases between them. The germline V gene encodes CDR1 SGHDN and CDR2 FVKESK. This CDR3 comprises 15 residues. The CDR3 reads CASSQAPGQDSKQYF. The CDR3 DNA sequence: TGTGCCAGCAGCCAAGCTCCGGGACAAGACTCCAAGCAGTACTTC.